The present T cell receptor beta chain was sequenced within a study of siplizumab effects on memory and regulatory T cells. Study-wide results and caveats: A naive or memory phenotype could not be assigned to roughly 80-96% of the proliferating CD4+ or CD8+ clones. Siplizumab significantly reduced alloreactive sequences traceable to unstimulated CD4+ memory cells. Memory cells seemed less diverse than naive T cells, which also seemed major contributors to the alloresponse.

Approximately 93,000 TCR templates per sample were assayed. The table came from immunoSEQ multiplex PCR; TCRdb's copy has only in-frame clones and leaves some out. The sample holds 3,000 to 4,000 clones; around half are singletons and the top ten take around 4.5%. Researchers cocultured the mixed lymphocyte reaction cells at 37°C for five to six days. The V and J ends lost 0 bases and 5 bases respectively, with 14 bases between them. This CDR3 comprises 15 residues. CDR1 and CDR2 from the germline V gene are SGHRS and YFSETQ. About this clone: Antigen unknown.

The chain joins TRBV5-1 to TRBJ2-5; D may be TRBD2 (7 bases). Sequencing was done on a sample of CFSE-low (dividing) CD4+ T cells sorted from an allogeneic mixed lymphocyte reaction. This TCR came from a human donor in good health; the cells came from an allogeneic mixed lymphocyte reaction. The CDR3 bases are TGCGCCAGCAGCTTGGGCGGGGGCTCTTGGGAGACCCAGTACTTC. Translated, it gives CASSLGGGSWETQYF.